The present TCR beta chain was sequenced within a study of identical twins. Study-wide findings and caveats: Compared with models, monozygotic twins showed more out-of-frame TCR alpha sharing. It was cross-sectional statistical analysis, not following the same donors, that the conclusions relied on. Fewer insertions marked abundant cord blood beta clonotypes; young adult naive trended weakly, memory not at all.

This clonotype has ten or more counts. Its antigen is undetermined. Template switching, a step in the protocol, added a universal primer site, and cDNA carried unique molecular identifiers. TCRdb ran MiXCR on the 5' RACE reads and lists one entry per CDR3 protein. This table holds 450,000 to 650,000 distinct CDR3 sequences, around a tenth found once. The sample was also reused in another study, on yellow fever vaccine responses in identical twins.

The sequencing sample was made of PBMCs. This sequence was found in a woman younger than 30 in good health.

The CDR3 region is CASSYPLTGSYEQYF. The CDR3 DNA is TGTGCCAGCAGCTACCCATTGACAGGATCCTACGAGCAGTACTTC. The rearrangement uses TRBV7-2 and TRBJ2-7, with D maybe TRBD1 (6 bases). The CDR3 consists of 15 residues. Germline V lookup: CDR1 SGHTA, CDR2 FQGNSA. The germline V and J ends were trimmed by 4 bases and 1 base, with 14 bases remaining between them.